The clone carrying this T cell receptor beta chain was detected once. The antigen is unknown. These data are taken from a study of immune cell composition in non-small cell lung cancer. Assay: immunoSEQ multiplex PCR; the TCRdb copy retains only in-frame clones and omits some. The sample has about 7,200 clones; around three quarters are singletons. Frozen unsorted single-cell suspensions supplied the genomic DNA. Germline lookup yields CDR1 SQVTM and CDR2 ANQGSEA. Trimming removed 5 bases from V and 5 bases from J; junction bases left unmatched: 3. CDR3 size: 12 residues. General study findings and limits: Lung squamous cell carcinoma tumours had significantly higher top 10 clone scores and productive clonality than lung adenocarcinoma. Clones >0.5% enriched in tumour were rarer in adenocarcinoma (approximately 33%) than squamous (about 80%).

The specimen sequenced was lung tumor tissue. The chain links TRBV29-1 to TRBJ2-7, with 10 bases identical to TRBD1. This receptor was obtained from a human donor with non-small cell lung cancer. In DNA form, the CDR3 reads TGCAGCGTTAAGACAGGGGGCGACGAGCAGTACTTC. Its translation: CSVKTGGDEQYF.